This section outlines one T cell receptor (beta chain) sequence together with its context. This CDR3 is built from 13 residues. With 6 bases removed from V and 6 bases from J, the gap between germline ends came to 14 bases. The V gene's germline CDR1 is LNHDA and CDR2 SQIVND (reference sequence). This record comes from a study of blood T cell repertoires in COVID-19. The authors' processing: The assay estimated nucleated cells by amplifying reference gene primers. Profiled with immunoSEQ multiplex PCR; TCRdb holds only in-frame clones, not every one. V and J calls and clone size follow that table, whereas D and trimming were derived from the DNA. The table has roughly 190,000 clones, around four fifths seen once; the top ten hold 2.5% to 3%.

Sequencing used peripheral blood. This receptor was obtained from a man between 45 and 60 years old with active or convalescent COVID-19. The rearrangement uses TRBV19 and TRBJ1-1; TRBD1 is a possible D gene (6 bases). The CDR3 DNA sequence: TGTGCCAGTAGCCCGTTTACAGGGCCTGAAGCTTTCTTT. Residues: CASSPFTGPEAFF.